This is a list of T cell receptor beta chains from one sample in a study of T cell responses to AZD1222 COVID-19 vaccine. Assay used: immunoSEQ multiplex PCR; TCRdb lists only in-frame clones, some missing. The sample contains 100,000 or so clones, 90% to 95% of which appear only once. This specimen was peripheral blood, taken 28 days after the second AZD1222 dose. The source is an adult who received the AZD1222 COVID-19 vaccine. CDR3s include the opening cysteine and the closing phenylalanine or tryptophan. A D gene is named only where the DNA matches it firmly. Size tells how often a clone was seen (once, few, many) or the class of an expanded clone, and some rows leave it out.

clone_size: -
d_call: TRBD1
v_call: TRBV15
j_call: TRBJ1-5
cdr3_nt: TGTGCCACCAGCAGAGGGACAGGGACACGAAATCAGCCCCAGCATTTT
cdr3_aa: CATSRGTGTRNQPQHF

clone_size: -
d_call: -
v_call: TRBV20-1
j_call: TRBJ1-2
cdr3_nt: TGCAGTGCTAGAGGAGGACTCGGGACCTTC
cdr3_aa: CSARGGLGTF

clone_size: -
d_call: -
v_call: TRBV7-2
j_call: TRBJ2-5
cdr3_nt: TGTGCCAGCAGCTTAGTAGTTGGGTCTTTAGGGGGAGAAGAGACCCAGTACTTC
cdr3_aa: CASSLVVGSLGGEETQYF

clone_size: once
d_call: TRBD1
v_call: TRBV5-1
j_call: TRBJ1-4
cdr3_nt: TGCGCCAGCAGCCAACAGGGGGCCGCTGAAAAACTGTTTTTT
cdr3_aa: CASSQQGAAEKLFF

clone_size: -
d_call: -
v_call: TRBV3-1/TRBV3-2
j_call: TRBJ2-5
cdr3_nt: TGTGCCAGCAGCCTCGACGTCAGAGGAGAGACCCAGTACTTC
cdr3_aa: CASSLDVRGETQYF

clone_size: -
d_call: -
v_call: TRBV5-1
j_call: TRBJ2-1
cdr3_nt: TGCGCCAGCAGGATCCCCGGCGGAGCCTACAATGAGCAGTTCTTC
cdr3_aa: CASRIPGGAYNEQFF

clone_size: -
d_call: -
v_call: TRBV16
j_call: TRBJ1-2
cdr3_nt: TGTGCCAGCAGCCAATCGGGTGCTTATGGCTACACCTTC
cdr3_aa: CASSQSGAYGYTF

clone_size: -
d_call: -
v_call: TRBV28
j_call: TRBJ1-1
cdr3_nt: TGTGCCAGCTCGCCCGACAGGTACACTGAAGCTTTCTTT
cdr3_aa: CASSPDRYTEAFF

clone_size: -
d_call: -
v_call: TRBV19
j_call: TRBJ2-7
cdr3_nt: TGTGCCAGTAGTATGCCTAGTTCAACCTACGAGCAGTACTTC
cdr3_aa: CASSMPSSTYEQYF

clone_size: once
d_call: -
v_call: TRBV20-1
j_call: TRBJ2-5
cdr3_nt: TGCAGTGCTAGTTTTCTAACTGGTCTGGAGACCCAGTACTTC
cdr3_aa: CSASFLTGLETQYF

clone_size: -
d_call: TRBD1
v_call: TRBV30
j_call: TRBJ2-5
cdr3_nt: TGTGCCTGGGACAGGGAACAAGAGACCCAGTACTTC
cdr3_aa: CAWDREQETQYF

clone_size: -
d_call: TRBD1
v_call: TRBV28
j_call: TRBJ2-7
cdr3_nt: TGTGCCAGCAGCCAACGAGGACAGGGTCGACCCTACGAGCAGTACTTC
cdr3_aa: CASSQRGQGRPYEQYF

clone_size: -
d_call: -
v_call: TRBV6-4
j_call: TRBJ2-1
cdr3_nt: TGTGCCAGCAGTGACTCGGGTCAGCAGAATGAGCAGTTCTTC
cdr3_aa: CASSDSGQQNEQFF

clone_size: -
d_call: -
v_call: TRBV6-6
j_call: TRBJ1-2
cdr3_nt: TGTGCCAGCAGTTACGACCAAAAACCGCCCTACACCTTC
cdr3_aa: CASSYDQKPPYTF

clone_size: -
d_call: TRBD1
v_call: TRBV4-2
j_call: TRBJ2-2
cdr3_nt: TGTGCCAGCAGCCGGGACAGAGACACCGGGGAGCTGTTTTTT
cdr3_aa: CASSRDRDTGELFF

clone_size: -
d_call: TRBD1
v_call: TRBV30
j_call: TRBJ2-7
cdr3_nt: TGTGCCTGGAGCCACGGACAGGGCCTCTACGAGCAGTACTTC
cdr3_aa: CAWSHGQGLYEQYF

clone_size: -
d_call: -
v_call: TRBV30
j_call: TRBJ1-4
cdr3_nt: TGTGCCTGGTCTAGAACAACTAATGAAAAACTGTTTTTT
cdr3_aa: CAWSRTTNEKLFF

clone_size: -
d_call: -
v_call: TRBV11-2
j_call: TRBJ2-3
cdr3_nt: TGTGCCAGCTCCCCGGGCGGCGGTCTAGATACGCAGTATTTT
cdr3_aa: CASSPGGGLDTQYF

clone_size: -
d_call: TRBD1
v_call: TRBV9
j_call: TRBJ1-1
cdr3_nt: TGTGCCAGCAGCGAGATGGGACAGGGGGCGCGGATTTGCACTGAAGCTTTCTTT
cdr3_aa: CASSEMGQGARICTEAFF

clone_size: -
d_call: TRBD1
v_call: TRBV5-1
j_call: TRBJ2-7
cdr3_nt: TGCGCCAGCAGCTCCCCGACAGGGCCCAACTCCTACGAGCAGTACTTC
cdr3_aa: CASSSPTGPNSYEQYF

clone_size: -
d_call: -
v_call: TRBV12-3/TRBV12-4
j_call: TRBJ1-1
cdr3_nt: TGTGCCAGCAGTTTGAGGGGAGGCACTGAAGCTTTCTTT
cdr3_aa: CASSLRGGTEAFF

clone_size: -
d_call: -
v_call: TRBV5-4
j_call: TRBJ2-7
cdr3_nt: TGTGCCAGCAGCTACAGGGGGGGAGGTAGCTACGAGCAGTACTTC
cdr3_aa: CASSYRGGGSYEQYF

clone_size: few
d_call: -
v_call: TRBV19
j_call: TRBJ1-1
cdr3_nt: TGTGCCAGTAGTAACTTCCTTAGGTACACTGAAGCTTTCTTT
cdr3_aa: CASSNFLRYTEAFF

clone_size: -
d_call: -
v_call: TRBV2
j_call: TRBJ1-3
cdr3_nt: TGTGCCAGCAGTGAATCTGGCAACTCTGGAAACACCATATATTTT
cdr3_aa: CASSESGNSGNTIYF

clone_size: -
d_call: TRBD1
v_call: TRBV27
j_call: TRBJ1-5
cdr3_nt: TGTGCCAGCAGTCCCACCCCAGGGGGCAATAATCAGCCCCAGCATTTT
cdr3_aa: CASSPTPGGNNQPQHF

clone_size: -
d_call: TRBD1
v_call: TRBV6-5
j_call: TRBJ1-2
cdr3_nt: TGTGCCAGCAGGGACAGGGGTTATGGCTACACCTTC
cdr3_aa: CASRDRGYGYTF

clone_size: -
d_call: TRBD1
v_call: TRBV4-1
j_call: TRBJ1-4
cdr3_nt: TGCGCCAGCAGCCGAACAGGGGGCTCAAGCGTGAATGAAAAACTGTTTTTT
cdr3_aa: CASSRTGGSSVNEKLFF

clone_size: -
d_call: -
v_call: TRBV5-1
j_call: TRBJ1-2
cdr3_nt: TGCGCCAGCAGCTTAAGGGAGCCCAACTATGGCTACACCTTC
cdr3_aa: CASSLREPNYGYTF

clone_size: -
d_call: -
v_call: TRBV19
j_call: TRBJ2-7
cdr3_nt: TGTGCCAGTAGTATGGTGGCAGGGGCAGACGAGCAGTACTTC
cdr3_aa: CASSMVAGADEQYF

clone_size: once
d_call: -
v_call: TRBV30
j_call: TRBJ2-6
cdr3_nt: TGTGCCTGGAGTCCTACCTGGGACCGTAGCTCTGGGGCCAACGTCCTGACTTTC
cdr3_aa: CAWSPTWDRSSGANVLTF

clone_size: -
d_call: -
v_call: TRBV30
j_call: TRBJ1-1
cdr3_nt: TGTGCCTGGGGAGAGAGGCACACTGAAGCTTTCTTT
cdr3_aa: CAWGERHTEAFF

clone_size: -
d_call: -
v_call: TRBV6-5
j_call: TRBJ2-2
cdr3_nt: TGTGCCAGCAGTTATAATGGGCGGGGCGGGACCGGGGAGCTGTTTTTT
cdr3_aa: CASSYNGRGGTGELFF

clone_size: -
d_call: TRBD1
v_call: TRBV11-2
j_call: TRBJ1-2
cdr3_nt: TGTGCCAGCAGCCAGAGCCCTGGGGCAGGGGGCGCGGACTATGGCTACACCTTC
cdr3_aa: CASSQSPGAGGADYGYTF

clone_size: once
d_call: TRBD1
v_call: TRBV5-1
j_call: TRBJ2-7
cdr3_nt: TGCGCCAGCAGCTTTTCGGGACAGGGGGCTTACGAGCAGTACTTC
cdr3_aa: CASSFSGQGAYEQYF

clone_size: once
d_call: TRBD1
v_call: TRBV19
j_call: TRBJ1-1
cdr3_nt: TGTGCCAGTAGGACAGGGGGCGAGGTCACTGAAGCTTTCTTT
cdr3_aa: CASRTGGEVTEAFF

clone_size: -
d_call: TRBD1
v_call: TRBV27
j_call: TRBJ1-2
cdr3_nt: TGTGCCAGCAAGGGGATCCTTTGGGACAGCAGCTTTAACTATGGCTACACCTTC
cdr3_aa: CASKGILWDSSFNYGYTF

clone_size: -
d_call: -
v_call: TRBV14
j_call: TRBJ1-6
cdr3_nt: TGTGCCAGCAGTCGACGTCCGGGGTATAATTCACCCCTCCACTTT
cdr3_aa: CASSRRPGYNSPLHF

clone_size: -
d_call: -
v_call: TRBV10-3
j_call: TRBJ1-2
cdr3_nt: TGTGCCATCAAAACGGACATGCCCTCGGGTGGAACCTGGCGCTACACCTTC
cdr3_aa: CAIKTDMPSGGTWRYTF

clone_size: -
d_call: -
v_call: TRBV5-1
j_call: TRBJ1-4
cdr3_nt: TGCGCCAGCAGCCGGGGGGCCGGGGCAACTAATGAAAAACTGTTTTTT
cdr3_aa: CASSRGAGATNEKLFF

clone_size: -
d_call: -
v_call: TRBV5-8
j_call: TRBJ2-7
cdr3_nt: TGTGCCAGCAGCCTCCCTCGGCAGTACTTC
cdr3_aa: CASSLPRQYF

clone_size: -
d_call: -
v_call: TRBV19
j_call: TRBJ1-1
cdr3_nt: TGTGCCAGTAGCCCCATGGCGGGAGGCGGCACTGAAGCTTTCTTT
cdr3_aa: CASSPMAGGGTEAFF

clone_size: -
d_call: TRBD2
v_call: TRBV5-1
j_call: TRBJ2-5
cdr3_nt: TGCGCCAGCAGCTTGGGTAGCGGGGGTAGAGAGACCCAGTACTTC
cdr3_aa: CASSLGSGGRETQYF

clone_size: once
d_call: -
v_call: TRBV18
j_call: TRBJ2-2
cdr3_nt: TGTGCCAGCTCACTGCGTTGGAACACCGGGGAGCTGTTTTTT
cdr3_aa: CASSLRWNTGELFF

clone_size: once
d_call: -
v_call: TRBV2
j_call: TRBJ1-2
cdr3_nt: TGTGCCAGCAGTGAAGCGCGCCAGGGGAGTGGCTACACCTTC
cdr3_aa: CASSEARQGSGYTF

clone_size: -
d_call: TRBD1
v_call: TRBV3-1/TRBV3-2
j_call: TRBJ2-1
cdr3_nt: TGTGCCAGCAGCCAAAATGCAGGGGGCGCCTACAATGAGCAGTTCTTC
cdr3_aa: CASSQNAGGAYNEQFF

clone_size: -
d_call: -
v_call: TRBV27
j_call: TRBJ1-6
cdr3_nt: TGTGCCAGTAAGAAGAGTGGGATAATCAATTCACCCCTCCACTTT
cdr3_aa: CASKKSGIINSPLHF

clone_size: -
d_call: TRBD1
v_call: TRBV5-1
j_call: TRBJ1-3
cdr3_nt: TGCGCCAGCAGCTTCGGGGACAGCCCGACGTCTGGAAACACCATATATTTT
cdr3_aa: CASSFGDSPTSGNTIYF

clone_size: -
d_call: -
v_call: TRBV3-1/TRBV3-2
j_call: TRBJ1-2
cdr3_nt: TGTGCCAGCAGCCAAGGCAGCTACTATGGCTACACCTTC
cdr3_aa: CASSQGSYYGYTF

clone_size: -
d_call: TRBD1
v_call: TRBV30
j_call: TRBJ1-2
cdr3_nt: TGTGCCTGGACCCTCGGACAGGGTGGCTACACCTTC
cdr3_aa: CAWTLGQGGYTF

clone_size: once
d_call: -
v_call: TRBV19
j_call: TRBJ1-1
cdr3_nt: TGTGCCAGTATCCCAGGGTTTGCGGGAACAGATGAAGCTTTCTTT
cdr3_aa: CASIPGFAGTDEAFF

clone_size: -
d_call: TRBD1
v_call: TRBV11-2
j_call: TRBJ1-1
cdr3_nt: TGTGCCAGCAGCTTATACTGGACAGGGGGAACTGAAGCTTTCTTT
cdr3_aa: CASSLYWTGGTEAFF

clone_size: -
d_call: -
v_call: TRBV7-8
j_call: TRBJ2-2
cdr3_nt: TGTGCCAGCAGCCCATCTTTGACGCGCACCGGGGAGCTGTTTTTT
cdr3_aa: CASSPSLTRTGELFF

clone_size: -
d_call: TRBD2
v_call: TRBV3-1/TRBV3-2
j_call: TRBJ2-1
cdr3_nt: TGTGCCAGCAGCCAAGAGTCTAGCGGGAGGTGGGAGCAGTTCTTC
cdr3_aa: CASSQESSGRWEQFF

clone_size: -
d_call: TRBD2
v_call: TRBV19
j_call: TRBJ2-3
cdr3_nt: TGTGCCAGTAGTACACTAGCGGGAGTAGTAGATACGCAGTATTTT
cdr3_aa: CASSTLAGVVDTQYF